The 8 T cell receptor beta chains below come from one sample, sequenced in a study of T-cell memory formation after mild COVID-19. Via MiXCR, TCRdb re-called the 5' RACE reads, giving one row per CDR3 protein. The sample yields 300,000 to 400,000 distinct CDR3 sequences, roughly 13% seen once. The source material was PBMCs or a T cell subset sorted from them (not recorded which). Source of these receptors: a young man who had mild COVID-19 (a few samples of this study predate the infection). Cell type and time point are not known.

The V gene is TRBV18, the J gene TRBJ1-1; D is undetermined. V lost 8 bases and J lost 4, with 11 bases in between. The CDR3 extends over 12 amino acids. The germline V gene encodes CDR1 KGHSH and CDR2 LQKENI. The CDR3 DNA follows: TGTGCCAGCGCGACCGGCCTCACTGAAGCTTTCTTT. Translating gives CASATGLTEAFF.

The chain uses TRBV5-1 and TRBJ1-1, with D unresolved. This CDR3 has 15 amino acids. Trimming left V 5 bases short and J 5 bases short, with 19 bases between. CDR1 and CDR2 from the germline V gene are SGHRS and YFSETQ. CDR3 DNA sequence: TGCGCCAGCAGACCCATAGTGAGGAGTCAAACTGAAGCTTTCTTT. Residues: CASRPIVRSQTEAFF.

The sample holds many counts of this clonotype. The chain recombines TRBV7-9 with TRBJ1-2; TRBD1 might be the D (6 bases). V shed 2 bases and J shed 1 base, with 17 bases lying between them. The length of the CDR3 is 17 residues. Germline CDR1 SEHNR, CDR2 FQNEAQ (reference sequence). CDR3 loop: CASSLTRGPRFNYGYTF. The CDR3 bases are TGTGCCAGCAGCTTAACCAGGGGACCGCGATTTAACTATGGCTACACCTTC. Combining the CDR3 with reference TRBV7-9 and TRBJ1-2 gives the whole variable domain DTGVSQNPRHKITKRGQNVTFRCDPISEHNRLYWYRQTLGQGPEFLTYFQNEAQLEKSRLLSDRFSAERPKGSFSTLEIQRTEQGDSAMYLCASSLTRGPRFNYGYTFGSGTRLTVV.

This clonotype has just a few counts. In nucleotides, the CDR3 is TGCAGTGCTAGCCACCGAGGGGCCTACGAGCAGTACTTC. It codes for CSASHRGAYEQYF. V and J are TRBV20-1 and TRBJ2-7, with D possibly being TRBD1 or TRBD2 (5 bases each). This CDR3 contains 13 residues. Germline CDR1 and CDR2: DFQATT and SNEGSKA (reference sequence). The ends were cut back, 3 bases at V and 2 bases at J, with 11 bases in the middle.

The chain is built from TRBV5-1 and TRBJ2-7; 9 nucleotides match TRBD1. The CDR3 has 15 residues. Per germline, CDR1 SGHRS and CDR2 YFSETQ. V lost 4 bases to trimming and J lost 5 bases; unmatched junction nucleotides: 10. The CDR3 protein is CASSLRTGVIHEQYF. As DNA, the CDR3 is TGCGCCAGCAGCCTCAGGACAGGGGTCATCCACGAGCAGTACTTC.

This clonotype was picked up a small number of times. The chain links TRBV4-2 to TRBJ2-5; D gene uncertain. CDR1 and CDR2 (germline): LGHNA, YNFKEQ. Between the trimmed V and J ends, which lost 0 bases and 5 bases, there was a span of 4 bases. The CDR3 extends over 12 amino acids. The CDR3 DNA follows: TGTGCCAGCAGCCAAGATTCCGAGACCCAGTACTTC. It is translated as CASSQDSETQYF.

This clonotype was detected only a few times. The chain couples TRBV6-1 to TRBJ1-5, with 7 bases lining up with TRBD1. The trim removed 4 bases at V and 5 bases at J, leaving 8 bases unmatched. This CDR3 is built from 15 residues. Germline V gives CDR1 MNHNS, CDR2 SASEGT. The CDR3 bases are TGTGCCAGCAGTGGATTGACAGGGTTGGATCAGCCCCAGCATTTT. It is translated as CASSGLTGLDQPQHF.

The chain employs TRBV7-2 and TRBJ2-1; D perhaps matches TRBD2 (6 bases). Deletions cut 5 bases from V and 8 bases from J, with 16 bases between. CDR3 length: 14 amino acids. From germline, CDR1 is SGHTA and CDR2 FQGNSA. The DNA for the CDR3 is TGTGCCAGCAGCGCCGTTAGCGGCCCAGATGAGCAGTTCTTC. It translates to CASSAVSGPDEQFF.